This T cell receptor (beta chain) came from a study of Ad26.COV2.S vaccination and SARS-CoV-2 variants. For the study at large: By the intramuscular route, Ad26.COV2.S was given once, or twice 56 days apart.

Treatment given: some 20 received Ad26.COV2.S at low or high dose, single or two shots; 5 received placebo; per-sample allocation not given. After the first vaccine or placebo injection, samples were drawn on day 63. At a Boston site, the person donating was an adult of 18-55 years. Built on an Ad26 vector, the vaccine expressed Wuhan-strain SARS-CoV-2 spike. CDR1 is SGHRS and CDR2 is YFSETQ in the germline V gene. The CDR3 consists of 13 residues. V dropped 5 bases and J dropped 1 base, with 9 bases sitting between them. Sequencing was performed with immunoSEQ multiplex PCR; in TCRdb, only in-frame clones are kept and a portion is missing. The sample shows around 340,000 clones, roughly 89% of them seen only once.

The input for sequencing was peripheral blood, taken in a trial of Ad26.COV2.S vaccine versus placebo. The source is a person aged 18-65 years who received the Ad26.COV2.S COVID-19 vaccine or a placebo. The chain is built from TRBV5-1 and TRBJ1-1; D gene unclear. Here the CDR3 DNA reads TGCGCCAGCAGATCCCTTACGAACACTGAAGCTTTCTTT. Protein sequence: CASRSLTNTEAFF.